This T cell receptor beta chain was identified during a study of T cells after yellow fever vaccination. Study overall: Fractions with few cells were prepared using SMART-Seq v4 Ultra Low Input. General study results and limits: Overall, a small share of clonotypes was seen in both CD4 and CD8 compartments.

TCRdb re-analysed the 5' RACE reads in MiXCR, keeping a single row per CDR3 protein. Altogether some 30,000 distinct CDR3 sequences are present, nearly 4.5% being singletons, with the ten largest covering around half. This clonotype was counted ten times or more. Its antigen is currently unknown. The CDR3 extends over 16 amino acids. Trimming took off 1 base at V and 0 bases at J, with 10 bases between the two ends. Germline V lookup: CDR1 MDHEN, CDR2 SYDVKM. The chain links TRBV28 to TRBJ1-3; the D is unclear. The sequence derives from a man in his thirties or forties who received the YFV17D yellow fever vaccine. Specimen: CD8+ T cells sorted from PBMCs, collected 5 days after the yellow fever booster vaccination. The CDR3 DNA follows: TGTGCCAGCAGTTTATTCCACACCAGCTCTGGAAACACCATATATTTT. Its translation is CASSLFHTSSGNTIYF.